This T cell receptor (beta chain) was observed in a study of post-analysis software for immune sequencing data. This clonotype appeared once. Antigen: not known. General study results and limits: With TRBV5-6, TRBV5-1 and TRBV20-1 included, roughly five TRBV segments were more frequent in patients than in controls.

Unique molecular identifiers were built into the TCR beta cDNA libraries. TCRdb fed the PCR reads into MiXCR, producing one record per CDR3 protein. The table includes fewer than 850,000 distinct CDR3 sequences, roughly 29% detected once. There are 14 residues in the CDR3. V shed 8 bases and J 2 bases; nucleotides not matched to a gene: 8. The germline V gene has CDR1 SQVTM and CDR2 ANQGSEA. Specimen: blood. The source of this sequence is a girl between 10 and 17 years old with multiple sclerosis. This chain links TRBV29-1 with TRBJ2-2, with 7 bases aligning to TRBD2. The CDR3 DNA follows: TGCAGCTCCCGGGGGGTCGAAAACACCGGGGAGCTGTTTTTT. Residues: CSSRGVENTGELFF.